This record covers a single T cell receptor beta chain. Germline CDR1 MGHRA, CDR2 YSYEKL. Trimming cost V 3 bases and J 0 bases; bases outside gene matches: 1. The CDR3 has 15 residues. Cohorts were determined from participant-reported clinical history. This sample was taken from a study of blood T cell repertoires in COVID-19. At the level of the study: PBMCs, B-cell-depleted T cells, or T cells provided the cDNA or gDNA that made up the material.

In the original processing: Researchers report that nucleated cell counts were estimated from reference gene primer amplification. This table comes from immunoSEQ multiplex PCR, and its TCRdb copy is limited to in-frame clones, with some not included. Clonal size and the V and J genes are those of that table, whereas D and trimming came from the DNA. The data show 150,000 to 200,000 clones, 80% seen once. This receptor was taken from a man between 40 and 49 years old who had recovered from COVID-19. Sequencing was carried out using PBMCs or T cells enriched from blood (not recorded which). The chain links TRBV4-1 to TRBJ2-2; TRBD1 matches at 7 bases. Here the CDR3 reads CASSQGQTNTGELFF. The CDR3 DNA reads TGCGCCAGCAGCCAGGGACAGACGAACACCGGGGAGCTGTTTTTT.